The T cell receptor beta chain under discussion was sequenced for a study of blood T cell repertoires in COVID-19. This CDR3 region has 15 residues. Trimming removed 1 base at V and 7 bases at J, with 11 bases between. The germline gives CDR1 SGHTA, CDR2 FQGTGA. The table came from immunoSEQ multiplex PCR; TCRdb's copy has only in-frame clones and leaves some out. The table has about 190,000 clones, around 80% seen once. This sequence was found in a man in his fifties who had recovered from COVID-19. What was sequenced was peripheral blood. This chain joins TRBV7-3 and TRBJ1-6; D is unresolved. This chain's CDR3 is CASSLSGQKNSPLHF. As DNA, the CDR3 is TGTGCCAGCAGCTTAAGTGGGCAGAAAAATTCACCCCTCCACTTT.